This note documents a single T cell receptor beta chain sequence. The antigen remains undetermined. This sample stems from a study of T cells in localized non-small cell lung cancer. Findings and caveats of the study: Adjacent lung was found to contain a median approximately 60 of the top 100 tumor clones. Sequence data derive from only one tumor region, so heterogeneity remains possible. Uninvolved adjacent lung had higher T cell clonality than tumor and all other tissues.

Germline lookup yields CDR1 LNHDA and CDR2 SQIVND (reference sequence). The V and J ends lost 1 base and 7 bases respectively, with 13 bases between them. This CDR3 spans 14 amino acids. Produced via immunoSEQ multiplex PCR; TCRdb's table is partial and in-frame only. This sample carries around 22,000 clones, approximately 90% of them seen once, and the ten largest clones take approximately 10%. The genes are TRBV19 and TRBJ2-5; D perhaps matches TRBD2 (5 bases). The input for sequencing was peripheral blood mononuclear cells, taken before any cancer treatment. The sequence was collected from a woman aged 40 to 75 with stage III lung adenocarcinoma. For the CDR3, the DNA is TGTGCCAGTAGTATAGGAGGGCTCGATGGGACCCAGTACTTC. It is translated as CASSIGGLDGTQYF.